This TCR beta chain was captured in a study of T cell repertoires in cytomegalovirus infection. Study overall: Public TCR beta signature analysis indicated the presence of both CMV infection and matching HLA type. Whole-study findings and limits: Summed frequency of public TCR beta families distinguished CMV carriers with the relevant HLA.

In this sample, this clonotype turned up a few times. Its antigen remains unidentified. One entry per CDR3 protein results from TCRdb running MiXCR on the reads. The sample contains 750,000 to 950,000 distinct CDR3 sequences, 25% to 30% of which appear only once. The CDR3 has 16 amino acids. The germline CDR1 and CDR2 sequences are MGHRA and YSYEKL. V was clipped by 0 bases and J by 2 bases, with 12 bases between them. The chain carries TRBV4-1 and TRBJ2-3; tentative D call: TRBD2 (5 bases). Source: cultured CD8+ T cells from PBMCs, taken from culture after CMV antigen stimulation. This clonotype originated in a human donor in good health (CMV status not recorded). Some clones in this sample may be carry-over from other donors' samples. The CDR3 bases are TGCGCCAGCAGCCAAGACTTGGACTCATCCACAGATACGCAGTATTTT. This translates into CASSQDLDSSTDTQYF.